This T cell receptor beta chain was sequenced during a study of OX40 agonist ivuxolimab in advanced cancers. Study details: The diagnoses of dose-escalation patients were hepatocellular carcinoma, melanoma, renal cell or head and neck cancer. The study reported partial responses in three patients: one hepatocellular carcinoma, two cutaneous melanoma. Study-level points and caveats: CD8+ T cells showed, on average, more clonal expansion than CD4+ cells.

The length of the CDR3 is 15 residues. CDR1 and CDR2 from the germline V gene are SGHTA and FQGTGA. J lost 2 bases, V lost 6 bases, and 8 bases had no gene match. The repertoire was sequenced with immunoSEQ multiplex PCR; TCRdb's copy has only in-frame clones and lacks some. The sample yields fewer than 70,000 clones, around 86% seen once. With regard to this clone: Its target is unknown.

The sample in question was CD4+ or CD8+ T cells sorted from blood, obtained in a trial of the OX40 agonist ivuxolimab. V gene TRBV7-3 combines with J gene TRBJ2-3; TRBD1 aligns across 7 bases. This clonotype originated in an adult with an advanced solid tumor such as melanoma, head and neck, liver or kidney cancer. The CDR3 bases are TGTGCCAGCAGACCTACAGGGGTTTCCACAGATACGCAGTATTTT. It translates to CASRPTGVSTDTQYF.